This T cell receptor (beta chain) was observed in a study of cytomegalovirus exposure and HLA in healthy donors. Trimming left V 3 bases short and J 2 bases short, with 13 bases between. Germline loops: CDR1 LNHNV, CDR2 YYDKDF (reference sequence). This CDR3 has 15 amino acids. Findings of the study overall: Reports credit the classifier with highly specific, highly sensitive diagnosis of cytomegalovirus status.

Repertoires were generated with immunoSEQ multiplex PCR, while TCRdb's copy carries only in-frame clones and drops some. This sample carries about 280,000 clones, 70% to 90% of them seen once, and the ten largest clones take over 0.7%. About this clone itself: Its matching antigen is unknown.

Sequenced sample: PBMCs. The chain carries TRBV15 and TRBJ2-5; perhaps TRBD2 as D (6 bases). This receptor was taken from a woman aged 18-30 years in good health and CMV-seronegative. CDR3 sequence reads: CATSRPGTGQETQYF. The CDR3 nucleotides are TGTGCCACCAGCAGGCCAGGGACTGGGCAAGAGACCCAGTACTTC.